These 20 T cell receptor beta chains originate from one sample sequenced in a study of shared clonotypes between healthy human individuals. Using immunoSEQ multiplex PCR, the repertoire was profiled, and TCRdb retains in-frame clones only, with some absent. The table shows some 1,100,000 clones, with around 82% occurring only once. The specimen sequenced was memory CD4+ T cells from PBMCs. The subset was: CD45RA-negative fraction. The receptors shown here come from a young man in good health. Some clones in this sample may be carry-over from other donors' samples.

J is TRBJ2-7 and V is TRBV11-2, with 8 bases fitting TRBD2. In germline, CDR1 is SGHAT, CDR2 FQNNGV. CDR3 length: 14 residues. V dropped 4 bases and J dropped 0; count of bases not matched to a gene: 2. CDR3 DNA: TGTGCCAGCAGCTACAGCGGGAGCTCCTACGAGCAGTACTTC. Its protein product is CASSYSGSSYEQYF.

The rearrangement uses TRBV14 and TRBJ2-1, with a tentative D call TRBD2 (5 bases). The CDR3 sequence is 15 residues long. The germline gives CDR1 SGHDN, CDR2 FVKESK. V lost 4 bases and J lost 3, with 13 bases in between. CDR3 protein: CASSPLLGNYNEQFF. CDR3 coding DNA: TGTGCCAGCAGCCCTCTTCTCGGGAACTACAATGAGCAGTTCTTC.

The CDR3 loop is CASSLTSGRETQYF. The CDR3 region has the DNA TGTGCCAGCAGCTTGACTAGCGGGAGAGAGACCCAGTACTTC. The chain combines TRBV7-9 with TRBJ2-5; 12 bases agree with TRBD2. Germline CDR1 reads SEHNR; CDR2 reads FQNEAQ (reference sequence). The CDR3 is 14 amino acids. Trimming took 3 bases from V and 4 from J; bases not matched to a gene: 0.

Notes on this clone: The same CDR3 arises from other DNA sequences in this sample as well. CDR3 in DNA: TGTGCCAGCAGCGTCGGACAGCAAGAGACCCAGTACTTC. Its protein product is CASSVGQQETQYF. V gene TRBV9 combines with J gene TRBJ2-5; a possible D gene is TRBD1 (6 bases). The germline CDR1 and CDR2 sequences are SGDLS and YYNGEE. Trimming stripped 2 bases from V and 2 bases from J, with 7 bases between. The CDR3 has 13 amino acids.

This clone has just one count. This sequence joins TRBV28 and TRBJ2-1; TRBD2 matches 11 bases. This CDR3 has 14 residues. The germline V gene encodes CDR1 MDHEN and CDR2 SYDVKM. V gave up 3 bases and J gave up 9 bases; unmatched junction bases: 4. CDR3 sequence reads: CASSFLAGGGEQFF. The CDR3, as DNA: TGTGCCAGCAGTTTCCTAGCGGGAGGAGGTGAGCAGTTCTTC.

The J gene is TRBJ1-5, the V gene TRBV19, with D possibly being TRBD1 (5 bases). CDR1 and CDR2 from the germline V gene are LNHDA and SQIVND (reference sequence). The V end was cut by 3 bases, the J end by 9 bases, with 15 bases between. The CDR3 is 14 amino acids. In DNA form, the CDR3 reads TGTGCCAGTAGTATGGACCGGGGCGGGGGGCCCCAGCATTTT. Translating gives CASSMDRGGGPQHF.

The V call is TRBV19, the J call TRBJ1-2; no clear D. V dropped 7 bases and J dropped 4 bases, with 13 bases sitting between them. Germline CDR1 reads LNHDA; CDR2 reads SQIVND (reference sequence). The CDR3 has 13 residues. The CDR3 spells CASKRTGSYGYTF. The CDR3 region has the DNA TGTGCCAGTAAACGAACGGGGAGCTATGGCTACACCTTC.

The genes are TRBV19 and TRBJ2-1, with D perhaps TRBD1 (6 bases). This CDR3 comprises 15 residues. Germline CDR1 and CDR2: LNHDA and SQIVND (reference sequence). V lost 5 bases and J lost 0, with 11 bases in between. The CDR3 DNA reads as TGTGCCAGTAGTCTTCGAGGGGGCTCCTACAATGAGCAGTTCTTC. Translated: CASSLRGGSYNEQFF.

V usage is TRBV5-4 and J usage is TRBJ2-3, with unresolved D. Looked up from germline, CDR1 is SGHNT and CDR2 is YYREEE (reference sequence). Between the trimmed V and J ends, which lost 4 bases and 2 bases, there was a span of 14 bases. The CDR3 totals 15 residues. The CDR3 loop is CASSHPSANTDTQYF. The CDR3 DNA follows: TGTGCCAGCAGCCATCCCTCCGCAAACACAGATACGCAGTATTTT.

Regarding this clone: Other DNA sequences in this sample translate to the same CDR3. The chain joins TRBV7-9 to TRBJ2-2, with TRBD1 matching over 8 bases. The CDR3 is 15 residues long. Trimming cost V 5 bases and J 1 base; bases outside gene matches: 3. Germline assignment: CDR1 SEHNR and CDR2 FQNEAQ (reference sequence). The CDR3: CASSPTGGNTGELFF. The CDR3 nucleotides read TGTGCCAGCAGCCCTACAGGGGGGAACACCGGGGAGCTGTTTTTT. The complete variable domain, with remaining parts taken from reference TRBV7-9 and TRBJ2-2, reads DTGVSQNPRHKITKRGQNVTFRCDPISEHNRLYWYRQTLGQGPEFLTYFQNEAQLEKSRLLSDRFSAERPKGSFSTLEIQRTEQGDSAMYLCASSPTGGNTGELFFGEGSRLTVL.

This clone was seen ten or more times. The rearrangement joins TRBV11-2 to TRBJ2-1; 14 bases agree with TRBD2. CDR1 and CDR2 (germline): SGHAT, FQNNGV. The CDR3 runs 16 residues. V was clipped by 4 bases and J by 7 bases; unmatched bases: 6. The CDR3 here is CASSYRLAGGPNEQFF. Here the CDR3 DNA reads TGTGCCAGCAGCTACAGACTAGCGGGAGGGCCAAATGAGCAGTTCTTC.

The genes are TRBV7-6 and TRBJ2-3; D is unresolved. V lost 4 bases, J lost 7 bases, and 15 bases lay in between. The CDR3 runs to 14 residues. The germline gives CDR1 SGHVS, CDR2 FNYEAQ. CDR3 bases: TGTGCCAGCAGCTCTCCAAGCTCCACTAATACGCAGTATTTT. Residues: CASSSPSSTNTQYF. Complete variable domain (other parts from reference TRBV7-6 and TRBJ2-3): GAGVSQSPRYKVTKRGQDVALRCDPISGHVSLYWYRQALGQGPEFLTYFNYEAQQDKSGLPNDRFSAERPEGSISTLTIQRTEQRDSAMYRCASSSPSSTNTQYFGPGTRLTVL.

This clone was detected a few times. The V call is TRBV4-1, the J call TRBJ2-1; TRBD2 aligns across 9 bases. The germline V gene has CDR1 MGHRA and CDR2 YSYEKL. The CDR3 is 14 amino acids. J was trimmed by 7 bases and V by 4 bases; bases with no gene match: 5. CDR3 bases: TGCGCCAGCAGCCTAGCGGGAGTTAATAATGAGCAGTTCTTC. This translates into CASSLAGVNNEQFF.

This chain joins TRBV7-3 and TRBJ2-5, with 7 bases identical to TRBD2. This CDR3 comprises 15 residues. Trimming removed 5 bases from V and 3 bases from J; junction bases left unmatched: 9. Germline assignment: CDR1 SGHTA and CDR2 FQGTGA. The CDR3 spells CASSPSGGSEETQYF. The CDR3 DNA is TGTGCCAGCAGCCCTTCGGGGGGATCGGAAGAGACCCAGTACTTC.

The chain combines TRBV28 with TRBJ1-1; 8 nucleotides match TRBD1. Germline CDR1 and CDR2: MDHEN and SYDVKM. J gave up 4 bases and V 5 bases, and 9 bases lay outside the gene matches. The CDR3 extends over 15 amino acids. CDR3 sequence reads: CASSAPGGGSTEAFF. In DNA, the CDR3 is TGTGCCAGCAGTGCGCCAGGGGGCGGGAGCACTGAAGCTTTCTTT.

This sequence joins TRBV11-2 and TRBJ1-1; TRBD1 aligns across 9 bases. The CDR3 covers 16 residues. CDR1 and CDR2 (germline): SGHAT, FQNNGV. V shed 5 bases and J 4 bases; nucleotides not matched to a gene: 11. The CDR3 loop is CASSGTGGISRTEAFF. CDR3 bases: TGTGCCAGCAGCGGCACAGGGGGCATATCTCGCACTGAAGCTTTCTTT.

The V gene is TRBV5-6, the J gene TRBJ1-2; 7 positions agree with TRBD1. V lost 5 bases to trimming and J lost 4 bases; unmatched junction nucleotides: 5. Germline assignment: CDR1 SGHDT and CDR2 YYEEEE. The CDR3 is 13 residues long. The CDR3 is CASRPTGTYGYTF. The CDR3 nucleotides read TGTGCCAGCAGGCCGACAGGGACCTATGGCTACACCTTC.

V is TRBV21-1 and J is TRBJ2-7; the table assigns TRBD2, which was not confirmed against the DNA. TRBV21-1 is recorded as a pseudogene. The length of the CDR3 is 16 residues. The CDR3 here is CASSPGEGRAGDEQYF. Written as DNA, the CDR3 is TGTGCCAGCAGCCCTGGGGAAGGCCGGGCCGGGGACGAGCAGTACTTC.

The table lists this clone with a few counts. The chain is built from TRBV29-1 and TRBJ1-1, with unresolved D. V shed 7 bases and J shed 7 bases, with 10 bases lying between them. The CDR3 is 10 residues long. CDR1 is SQVTM, CDR2 ANQGSEA, per germline. Here the CDR3 reads CSARIDEAFF. The CDR3 DNA follows: TGCAGCGCTAGGATCGATGAAGCTTTCTTT.

This chain uses TRBV7-9 with TRBJ2-4, with 9 positions matching TRBD1. V lost 2 bases and J lost 10; bases outside the gene matches: 6. This CDR3 has 14 amino acids. Germline CDR1 and CDR2: SEHNR and FQNEAQ (reference sequence). CDR3 sequence reads: CASSLSLGQGIQYF. In DNA form, the CDR3 reads TGTGCCAGCAGCTTATCGTTAGGACAGGGGATTCAGTACTTC.